This is a list of T cell receptor beta chains from one sample in a study of T cell changes during pregnancy in multiple sclerosis. Libraries were prepared by immunoSEQ multiplex PCR; TCRdb keeps only in-frame clonotypes and omits some of them. Seen here are fewer than 40,000 clones, 90% observed once, and the top ten hold about 0.4%. The sample in question was CD4+ T cells from peripheral blood mononuclear cells, obtained in the second trimester of pregnancy. The source is a female donor in good health, enrolled as a control in a pregnancy study. The CDR3 runs from the conserved cysteine through the conserved F or W. Fields, in order: V gene, D gene, J gene, CDR3 DNA, CDR3 protein. The D gene is left open where the match is weak.

V: TRBV25-1
D: TRBD1
J: TRBJ1-1
DNA: TGTGCCAGCAGTGAGCGCAGGGGGCTAGAGGCTTTCTTT
CDR3: CASSERRGLEAFF

V: TRBV10-3
D: .
J: TRBJ2-7
DNA: TGTGCCATCATGAGACCCGACACCTACGAGCAGTACTTC
CDR3: CAIMRPDTYEQYF

V: TRBV5-1
D: TRBD2
J: TRBJ2-7
DNA: TGCGCCAGCAGCCCGGGACTAGCGGGAGAGCCCTACGAGCAGTACTTC
CDR3: CASSPGLAGEPYEQYF

V: TRBV15
D: TRBD2
J: TRBJ2-7
DNA: TGTGCCACCAGCAGAGGGGCGGGAGGCTACGAGCAGTACTTC
CDR3: CATSRGAGGYEQYF

V: TRBV15
D: .
J: TRBJ2-1
DNA: TGTGCCACCAACAGCTTCTCCTACAATGAGCAGTTCTTC
CDR3: CATNSFSYNEQFF

V: TRBV27
D: TRBD1
J: TRBJ1-5
DNA: TGTGCCAGCAGTTTGACAGGGGTTAGCAATCAGCCCCAGCATTTT
CDR3: CASSLTGVSNQPQHF

V: TRBV28
D: .
J: TRBJ2-5
DNA: TGTGCCAGCAGTTCTACAGGTGGGGGGGAGACCCAGTACTTC
CDR3: CASSSTGGGETQYF

V: TRBV2
D: .
J: TRBJ2-7
DNA: TGTGCCAGCAGTGACCGGACTAAATACTACGAGCAGTACTTC
CDR3: CASSDRTKYYEQYF

V: TRBV19
D: TRBD1
J: TRBJ1-6
DNA: TGTGCCAGTAGTATGGGCAGGGGGCATAATTCACCCCTCCACTTT
CDR3: CASSMGRGHNSPLHF

V: TRBV20-1
D: .
J: TRBJ1-2
DNA: TGCAGTGCTATCCACAGGGCTGGCTACACCTTC
CDR3: CSAIHRAGYTF

V: TRBV5-6
D: .
J: TRBJ1-2
DNA: TGTGCCAGCAGCTCCCCCCTTCGAGACTATGGCTACACCTTC
CDR3: CASSSPLRDYGYTF

V: TRBV6-5
D: .
J: TRBJ2-3
DNA: TGTGCCAGCAGCCGCCGGGACTCAAGCACAGATACGCAGTATTTT
CDR3: CASSRRDSSTDTQYF

V: TRBV5-1
D: TRBD1
J: TRBJ2-1
DNA: TGCGCCAGCAGCCGGGACAGCCAGCAGCAGTTCTTC
CDR3: CASSRDSQQQFF